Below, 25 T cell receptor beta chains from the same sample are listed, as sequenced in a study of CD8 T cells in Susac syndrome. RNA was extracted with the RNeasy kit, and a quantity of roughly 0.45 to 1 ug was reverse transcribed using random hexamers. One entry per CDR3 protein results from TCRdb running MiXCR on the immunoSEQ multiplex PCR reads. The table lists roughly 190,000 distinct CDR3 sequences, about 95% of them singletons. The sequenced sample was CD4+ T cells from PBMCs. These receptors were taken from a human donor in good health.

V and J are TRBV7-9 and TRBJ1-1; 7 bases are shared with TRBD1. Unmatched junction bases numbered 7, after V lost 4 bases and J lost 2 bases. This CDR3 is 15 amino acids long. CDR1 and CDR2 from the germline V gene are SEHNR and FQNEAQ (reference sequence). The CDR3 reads CASSSKTGRNTEAFF. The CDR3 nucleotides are TGTGCCAGCAGCTCGAAGACAGGGAGAAACACTGAAGCTTTCTTT.

This CDR3 reads CAWSVLGRNQPQHF. The CDR3 coding sequence is TGTGCCTGGAGTGTACTCGGCAGGAATCAGCCCCAGCATTTT. This chain uses TRBV30 with TRBJ1-5; the D is unclear. The CDR3 sequence is 14 residues long. CDR1 is GTSNPN, CDR2 SVGIG, per germline (reference sequence). Trimming removed 0 bases from V and 4 bases from J, with 10 bases in between.

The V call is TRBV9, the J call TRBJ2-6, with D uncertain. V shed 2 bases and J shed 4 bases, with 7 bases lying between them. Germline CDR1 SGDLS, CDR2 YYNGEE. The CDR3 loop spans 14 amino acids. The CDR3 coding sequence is TGTGCCAGCAGCGTTCGTGCCGGGGCCAACGTCCTGACTTTC. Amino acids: CASSVRAGANVLTF.

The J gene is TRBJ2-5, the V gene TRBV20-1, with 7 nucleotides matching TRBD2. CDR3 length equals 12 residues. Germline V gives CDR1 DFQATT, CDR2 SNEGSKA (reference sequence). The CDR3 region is CRSGDSGETQYF. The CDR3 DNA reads TGCAGGAGCGGGGATTCGGGGGAGACCCAGTACTTC.

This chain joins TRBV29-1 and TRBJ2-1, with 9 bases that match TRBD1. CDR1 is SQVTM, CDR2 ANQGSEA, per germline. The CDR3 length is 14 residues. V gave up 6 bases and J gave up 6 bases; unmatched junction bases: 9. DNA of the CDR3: TGCAGCGTCCAGGACAGGGGCGACAGCAATGAGCAGTTCTTC. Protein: CSVQDRGDSNEQFF.

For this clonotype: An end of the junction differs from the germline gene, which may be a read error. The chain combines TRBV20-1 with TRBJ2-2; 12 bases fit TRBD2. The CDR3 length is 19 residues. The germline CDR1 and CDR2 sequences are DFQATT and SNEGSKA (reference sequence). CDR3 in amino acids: CSARGTHVKTSGSIGELFF. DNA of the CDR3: TGCAGTGCCAGAGGGACACACGTAAAGACTAGCGGGAGCATCGGGGAGCTGTTTTTT.

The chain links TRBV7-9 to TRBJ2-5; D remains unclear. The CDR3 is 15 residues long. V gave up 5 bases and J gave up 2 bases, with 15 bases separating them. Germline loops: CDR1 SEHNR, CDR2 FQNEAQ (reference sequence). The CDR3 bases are TGTGCCAGCAGCCCTCCCGGTTCGGTGCAAGAGACCCAGTACTTC. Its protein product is CASSPPGSVQETQYF.

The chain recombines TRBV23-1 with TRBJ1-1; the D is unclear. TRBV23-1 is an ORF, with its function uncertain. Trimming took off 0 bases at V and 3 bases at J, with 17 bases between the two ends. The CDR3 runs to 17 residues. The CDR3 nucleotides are TGCGCCAGCAGTCAATCGGCCCTAACAGATTCCCACACTGAAGCTTTCTTT. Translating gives CASSQSALTDSHTEAFF.

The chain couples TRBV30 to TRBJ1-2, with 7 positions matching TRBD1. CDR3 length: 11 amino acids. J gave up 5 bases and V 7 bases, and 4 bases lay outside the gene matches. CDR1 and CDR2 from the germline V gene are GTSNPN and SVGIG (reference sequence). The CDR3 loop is CAYSTGYGYTF. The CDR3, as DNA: TGTGCCTACTCGACAGGGTATGGCTACACCTTC.

As DNA, the CDR3 is TGTGCCAGCAGCGAGGGGGCTAATGGGGCCAACGTCCTGACTTTC. Protein sequence: CASSEGANGANVLTF. V is TRBV6-5 and J is TRBJ2-6; the match to TRBD1 covers 7 bases. The CDR3 consists of 15 residues. J lost 3 bases, V lost 6 bases, and 5 bases had no gene match. The V gene's germline CDR1 is MNHEY and CDR2 SVGAGI.

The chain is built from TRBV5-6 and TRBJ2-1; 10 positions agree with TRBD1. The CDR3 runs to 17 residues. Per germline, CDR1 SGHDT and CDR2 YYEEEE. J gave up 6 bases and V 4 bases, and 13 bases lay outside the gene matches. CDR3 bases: TGTGCCAGCAGCGTAACCGGGACAGGGGTTAGCGGCAATGAGCAGTTCTTC. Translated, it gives CASSVTGTGVSGNEQFF. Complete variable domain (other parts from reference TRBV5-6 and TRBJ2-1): DAGVTQSPTHLIKTRGQQVTLRCSPKSGHDTVSWYQQALGQGPQFIFQYYEEEERQRGNFPDRFSGHQFPNYSSELNVNALLLGDSALYLCASSVTGTGVSGNEQFFGPGTRLTVL.

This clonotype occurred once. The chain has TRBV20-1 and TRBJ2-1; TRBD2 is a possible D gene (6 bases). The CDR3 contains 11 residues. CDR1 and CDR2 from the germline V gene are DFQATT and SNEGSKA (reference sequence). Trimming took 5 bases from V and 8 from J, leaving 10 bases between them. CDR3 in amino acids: CSADGSDEQFF. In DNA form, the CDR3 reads TGCAGTGCTGACGGGAGCGATGAGCAGTTCTTC.

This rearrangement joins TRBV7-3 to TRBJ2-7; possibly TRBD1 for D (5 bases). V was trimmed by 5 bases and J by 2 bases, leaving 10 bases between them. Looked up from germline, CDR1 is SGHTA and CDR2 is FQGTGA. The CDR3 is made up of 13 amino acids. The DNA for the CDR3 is TGTGCCAGCAGCATCGACAGAGCCTACGAGCAGTACTTC. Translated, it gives CASSIDRAYEQYF.

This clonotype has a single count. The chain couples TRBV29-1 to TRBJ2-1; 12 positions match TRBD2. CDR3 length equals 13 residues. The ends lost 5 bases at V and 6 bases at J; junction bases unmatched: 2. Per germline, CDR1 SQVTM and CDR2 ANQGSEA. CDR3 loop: CSVRLAGVNEQFF. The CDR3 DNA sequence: TGCAGCGTTAGACTAGCGGGAGTCAATGAGCAGTTCTTC.

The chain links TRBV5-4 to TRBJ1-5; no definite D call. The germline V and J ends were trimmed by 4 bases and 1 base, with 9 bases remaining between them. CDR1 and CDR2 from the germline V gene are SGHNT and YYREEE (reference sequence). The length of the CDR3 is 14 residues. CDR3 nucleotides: TGTGCCAGCAGCATTAAGGGAAGCAATCAGCCCCAGCATTTT. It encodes CASSIKGSNQPQHF.

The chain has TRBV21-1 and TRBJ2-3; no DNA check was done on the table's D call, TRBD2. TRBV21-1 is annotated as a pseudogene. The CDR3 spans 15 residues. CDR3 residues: CASSPEVVAADTQYF. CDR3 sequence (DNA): TGTGCCAGCAGCCCGGAGGTAGTAGCCGCAGATACGCAGTATTTT.

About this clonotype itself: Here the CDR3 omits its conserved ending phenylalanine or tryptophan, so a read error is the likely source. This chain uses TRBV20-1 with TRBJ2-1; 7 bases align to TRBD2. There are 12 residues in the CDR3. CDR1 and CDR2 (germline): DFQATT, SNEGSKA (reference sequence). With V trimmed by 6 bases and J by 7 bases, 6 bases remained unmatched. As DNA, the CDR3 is TGCAGTGCCCAGCGGGAAGGGAATGAGCAGTTCCTC. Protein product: CSAQREGNEQFL.

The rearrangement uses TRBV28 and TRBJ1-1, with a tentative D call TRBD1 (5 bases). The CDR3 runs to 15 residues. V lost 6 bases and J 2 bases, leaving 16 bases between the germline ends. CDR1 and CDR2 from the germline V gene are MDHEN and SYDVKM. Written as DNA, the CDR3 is TGTGCCAGCAGACTATCGAAGGGGTTTAACACTGAAGCTTTCTTT. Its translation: CASRLSKGFNTEAFF.

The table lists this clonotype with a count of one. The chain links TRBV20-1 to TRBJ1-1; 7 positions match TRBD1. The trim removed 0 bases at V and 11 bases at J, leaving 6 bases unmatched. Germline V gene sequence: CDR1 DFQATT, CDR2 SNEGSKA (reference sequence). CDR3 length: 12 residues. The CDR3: CSARDDRVYAFF. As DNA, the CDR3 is TGCAGTGCTAGAGATGACAGGGTATACGCTTTCTTT.

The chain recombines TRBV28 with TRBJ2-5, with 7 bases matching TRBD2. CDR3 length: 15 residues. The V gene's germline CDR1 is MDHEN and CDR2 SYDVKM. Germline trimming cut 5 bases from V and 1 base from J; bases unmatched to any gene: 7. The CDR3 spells CASSPPASGQETQYF. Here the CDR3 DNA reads TGTGCCAGCAGTCCCCCGGCTAGCGGCCAAGAGACCCAGTACTTC.

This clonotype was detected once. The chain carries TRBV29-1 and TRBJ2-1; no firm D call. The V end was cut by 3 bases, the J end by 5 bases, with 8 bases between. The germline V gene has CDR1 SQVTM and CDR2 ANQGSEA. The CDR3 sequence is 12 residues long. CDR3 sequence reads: CSVDPTNNEQFF. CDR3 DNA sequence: TGCAGCGTTGACCCGACCAACAATGAGCAGTTCTTC.

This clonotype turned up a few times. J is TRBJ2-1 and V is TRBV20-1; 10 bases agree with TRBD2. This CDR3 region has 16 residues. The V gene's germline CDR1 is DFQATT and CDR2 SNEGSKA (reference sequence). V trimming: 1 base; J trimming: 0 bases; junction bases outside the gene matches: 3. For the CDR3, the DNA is TGCAGTGCTAGAGTTCCTAGCGGGAGCTCCTACAATGAGCAGTTCTTC. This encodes CSARVPSGSSYNEQFF.

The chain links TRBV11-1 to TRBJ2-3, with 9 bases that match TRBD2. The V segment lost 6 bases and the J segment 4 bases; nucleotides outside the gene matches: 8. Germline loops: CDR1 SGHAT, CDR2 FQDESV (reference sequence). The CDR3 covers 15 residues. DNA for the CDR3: TGTGCCAGCAGTTTCCGACTAGCGGTAGCAGATACGCAGTATTTT. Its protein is CASSFRLAVADTQYF.

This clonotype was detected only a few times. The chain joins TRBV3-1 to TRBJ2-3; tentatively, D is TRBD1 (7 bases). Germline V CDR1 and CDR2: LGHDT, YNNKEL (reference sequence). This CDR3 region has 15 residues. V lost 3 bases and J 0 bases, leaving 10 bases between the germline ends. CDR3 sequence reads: CASSQTGTSTDTQYF. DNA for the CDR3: TGTGCCAGCAGCCAGACAGGGACTAGCACAGATACGCAGTATTTT.

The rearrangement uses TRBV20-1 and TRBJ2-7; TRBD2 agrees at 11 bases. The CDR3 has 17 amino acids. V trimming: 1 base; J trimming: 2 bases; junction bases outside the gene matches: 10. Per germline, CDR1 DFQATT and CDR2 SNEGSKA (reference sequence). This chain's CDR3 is CSARGDGLAGLTYEQYF. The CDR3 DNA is TGCAGTGCTAGAGGCGACGGACTAGCGGGTTTAACCTACGAGCAGTACTTC.